The 18 T cell receptor beta chains below all came from one sample that was sequenced in a study of T cells after posttransplantation cyclophosphamide. Sequencing used immunoSEQ multiplex PCR; TCRdb keeps in-frame clones, though not all of them. The table includes approximately 30,000 clones, roughly 89% detected once. Material for sequencing was PBMCs. These receptors originate from a man between 50 and 59 years old.

The rearrangement links TRBV9 to TRBJ2-2; weak D call: TRBD2 (6 bases). The CDR3 has 16 residues. Trimming removed 0 bases at V and 1 base at J, with 10 bases between. Per the germline V gene, CDR1 is SGDLS and CDR2 is YYNGEE. CDR3 nucleotide sequence: TGTGCCAGCAGCGTAGTGGGGGGAGTGAACACCGGGGAGCTGTTTTTT. It codes for CASSVVGGVNTGELFF.

The CDR3 sequence is CASSDPTVGGLGEQYF. CDR3 bases: TGTGCCAGCAGTGACCCTACGGTCGGGGGGCTGGGAGAGCAGTACTTC. J is TRBJ2-5 and V is TRBV25-1; a possible D gene is TRBD2 (7 bases). V was shortened by 3 bases and J by 11 bases, with 25 bases between the two germline ends. The CDR3 loop spans 16 amino acids. Germline lookup yields CDR1 MGHDK and CDR2 SYGVNS.

The rearrangement uses TRBV6-6 and TRBJ2-1; 8 nucleotides align to TRBD2. Trimming at V came to 5 bases and at J to 12 bases, leaving 6 bases not matched to a gene. Germline V gives CDR1 MNHNY, CDR2 SVGAGI (reference sequence). CDR3 length: 12 residues. CDR3 sequence reads: CASSLGGGWQFF. As DNA, the CDR3 is TGTGCCAGCAGTCTCGGGGGGGGGTGGCAGTTCTTC.

This clone was detected once. The chain uses TRBV14 and TRBJ1-2; D may be TRBD1 (5 bases). V gave up 3 bases and J gave up 6 bases, with 20 bases separating them. CDR1 is SGHDN, CDR2 FVKESK, per germline. The CDR3 covers 16 residues. The DNA for the CDR3 is TGTGCCAGCAGCCATGCGAGGGCGGGGCGTTGGGATGGCTACACCTTC. Residues: CASSHARAGRWDGYTF.

This clone was observed a handful of times. The chain recombines TRBV28 with TRBJ1-2; 7 positions match TRBD1. The CDR3 covers 18 residues. Germline CDR1 reads MDHEN; CDR2 reads SYDVKM. With 3 bases clipped from V and 0 bases from J, the junction kept 13 bases outside the gene matches. The CDR3: CASSFFQGGPGTNYGYTF. The CDR3 nucleotides are TGTGCCAGCAGTTTCTTTCAAGGGGGCCCAGGGACTAACTATGGCTACACCTTC.

V is TRBV4-1 and J is TRBJ2-5, with TRBD2 matching over 8 bases. After removal of 7 bases from V and 5 bases from J, the junction contained 9 bases not matched to a gene. In germline, CDR1 is MGHRA, CDR2 YSYEKL. The CDR3 is 14 amino acids. The CDR3 sequence is CASKLAEKVETQYF. The CDR3, as DNA: TGCGCCAGCAAACTAGCGGAGAAGGTGGAGACCCAGTACTTC.

The chain employs TRBV14 and TRBJ1-2; no clear D. V lost 4 bases and J 4 bases, leaving 10 bases between the germline ends. CDR3 length equals 13 residues. The V gene's germline CDR1 is SGHDN and CDR2 FVKESK. In nucleotides, the CDR3 is TGTGCCAGCAGCCCAGCAAAGCGCTATGGCTACACCTTC. This encodes CASSPAKRYGYTF.

J is TRBJ2-3 and V is TRBV10-3; 8 positions agree with TRBD2. V gave up 3 bases and J gave up 1 base; unmatched junction bases: 6. CDR1 ENHRY and CDR2 SYGVKD come from the germline V gene. The CDR3 length is 16 residues. CDR3 amino acids: CAISDTPGLGTDTQYF. The CDR3 coding sequence is TGTGCCATCAGTGATACTCCGGGACTAGGCACAGATACGCAGTATTTT.

The V gene is TRBV11-3, the J gene TRBJ1-3; unclear D gene. Deletions cut 3 bases from V and 7 bases from J, with 13 bases between. CDR3 length equals 14 residues. Germline CDR1 is SGHNT and CDR2 is YENEEA. CDR3 in amino acids: CASSFPFPGNTIYF. CDR3 DNA sequence: TGTGCCAGCAGCTTCCCTTTTCCGGGGAACACCATATATTTT.

V gene TRBV6-1 combines with J gene TRBJ2-1, with 8 bases that match TRBD1. The CDR3 length is 15 residues. With 8 bases clipped from V and 7 bases from J, the junction kept 13 bases outside the gene matches. Germline assignment: CDR1 MNHNS and CDR2 SASEGT. In DNA, the CDR3 is TGTGCCAGCGGGCCGGGACAGGTCCCTAGGAATGAGCAGTTCTTC. Protein sequence: CASGPGQVPRNEQFF.

This chain connects TRBV4-2 to TRBJ2-1; 7 nucleotides align to TRBD2. CDR1 and CDR2 (germline): LGHNA, YNFKEQ. The CDR3 has 17 amino acids. V shed 4 bases, J shed 4 bases, and the junction held 13 bases outside the gene matches. The CDR3 DNA reads TGTGCCAGCAGCCGTATTGGGGCGGGAGATAGTTACAATGAGCAGTTCTTC. Its protein product is CASSRIGAGDSYNEQFF.

V is TRBV6-5 and J is TRBJ1-2; possible D gene TRBD1, 6 bases. Trimming removed 2 bases from V and 7 bases from J, with 14 bases in between. Germline CDR1 MNHEY, CDR2 SVGAGI. The CDR3 runs 14 residues. The CDR3 loop reads CASSYLDRTAGYTF. The CDR3 DNA reads as TGTGCCAGCAGTTACCTGGACAGAACTGCTGGCTACACCTTC.

The chain has TRBV15 and TRBJ2-5; the match to TRBD1 covers 8 bases. Germline lookup yields CDR1 LNHNV and CDR2 YYDKDF (reference sequence). J lost 4 bases, V lost 5 bases, and 3 bases had no gene match. CDR3 length: 13 amino acids. CDR3 region: CATSADRVETQYF. The CDR3 DNA follows: TGTGCCACCAGCGCGGACAGGGTAGAGACCCAGTACTTC.

The chain carries TRBV7-8 and TRBJ2-6; D gene uncertain. CDR1 is SGHVS and CDR2 is FQNEAQ in the germline V gene. Trimming removed 3 bases from V and 0 bases from J, with 9 bases in between. The CDR3 extends over 16 amino acids. The CDR3 reads CASSFPPGSGANVLTF. The CDR3 nucleotides read TGTGCCAGCAGCTTCCCCCCCGGCTCTGGGGCCAACGTCCTGACTTTC.

The chain recombines TRBV7-9 with TRBJ1-1; D uncertain. V was pared by 3 bases and J by 7 bases, with 12 bases between. The CDR3 spans 13 residues. From germline, CDR1 is SEHNR and CDR2 FQNEAQ (reference sequence). CDR3 sequence (DNA): TGTGCCAGCAGCTTCACTGGAACGGGTGAAGCTTTCTTT. As protein: CASSFTGTGEAFF.

CDR3 in amino acids: CATSRQTLGYYEQYF. CDR3 in DNA: TGTGCCACCAGCAGGCAAACTCTAGGATACTACGAGCAGTACTTC. The chain uses TRBV15 and TRBJ2-7; D remains ambiguous. There are 15 residues in the CDR3. CDR1 LNHNV and CDR2 YYDKDF come from the germline V gene (reference sequence). Between the trimmed V and J ends, which lost 3 bases and 3 bases, there was a span of 15 bases.

The chain recombines TRBV7-3 with TRBJ1-1; a weak D match, TRBD1 (5 bases). Trimming left V 5 bases short and J 12 bases short, with 19 bases between. The germline gives CDR1 SGHTA, CDR2 FQGTGA. The CDR3 totals 13 residues. The CDR3 here is CASSQQVGGETFF. In nucleotides, the CDR3 is TGTGCCAGCAGCCAGCAGGTGGGGGGGGAAACTTTCTTT.

This chain links TRBV19 with TRBJ1-5, with D perhaps TRBD1 (5 bases). Looked up from germline, CDR1 is LNHDA and CDR2 is SQIVND (reference sequence). Trimming pared 3 bases from V and 7 bases from J, leaving 10 bases between. The CDR3 spans 13 residues. The chain's CDR3 is CASSMQGPQPQHF. CDR3 DNA sequence: TGTGCCAGTAGTATGCAGGGCCCCCAGCCCCAGCATTTT.